This entry describes one T cell receptor beta chain. Its antigen is as yet unknown. The data originate from a study of CD8+ T cells in alopecia areata. Extracted RNA was reverse transcribed into cDNA, the sequencing template. Sequencing used immunoSEQ multiplex PCR; TCRdb keeps in-frame clones, though not all of them. The table includes about 200,000 clones, roughly 56% detected once. V shed 8 bases and J shed 8 bases, with 12 bases lying between them. This CDR3 is 10 amino acids long. CDR1 and CDR2 from the germline V gene are SQVTM and ANQGSEA. Broader study findings: Lesional tissue from the scalp (especially in alopecia totalis/universalis) showed higher clonality than normal scalp. Scalp specimens additionally yield sequences from normal skin's resident alphabeta T cells. TCR sharing across patients was less clear than in mice, possibly HLA-related.

The clonotype comes from a human donor in good health. The chain links TRBV29-1 to TRBJ1-2; D not certain. Sample: CD8+ T cells sorted from blood. This CDR3 is CSTRESGYTF. The CDR3 DNA is TGCAGCACCCGGGAGTCGGGCTACACCTTC.